This passage covers 21 T cell receptor beta chains from one sample sequenced in a study of identical twins' blood T cells. Each CDR3 protein gets one entry after TCRdb re-called the 5' RACE reads with MiXCR. The table includes 400,000 or so distinct CDR3 sequences, about 28% detected once. The sequenced sample was PBMCs. Receptors were obtained from a woman aged 18 to 55 in good health.

The chain couples TRBV20-1 to TRBJ1-1; tentatively, D is TRBD1 (5 bases). The germline V gene has CDR1 DFQATT and CDR2 SNEGSKA (reference sequence). This CDR3 contains 11 residues. Trimming shortened V by 5 bases and J by 10 bases, and 14 bases separated the two germline ends. The CDR3 region has the DNA TGCAGTGCTGGGGGGGACCTGGGAGCTTTCTTT. Translation: CSAGGDLGAFF.

This chain joins TRBV18 and TRBJ1-2; no definite D call. Germline lookup yields CDR1 KGHSH and CDR2 LQKENI. CDR3 length: 13 residues. The germline V and J ends were trimmed by 3 bases and 8 bases, with 13 bases remaining between them. CDR3 nucleotide sequence: TGTGCCAGCTCACCGACTGCTCTGGAAGGCTACACCTTC. Translating gives CASSPTALEGYTF.

This clonotype was observed a few times. Here the CDR3 reads CSASGQGTTEQYF. Here the CDR3 DNA reads TGCAGTGCTAGTGGACAGGGGACTACGGAGCAGTACTTC. The chain couples TRBV20-1 to TRBJ2-7, with 9 positions matching TRBD1. There are 13 residues in the CDR3. Germline V CDR1 and CDR2: DFQATT, SNEGSKA (reference sequence). With 3 bases clipped from V and 7 bases from J, the junction kept 7 bases outside the gene matches.

In this sample, this clonotype turned up many times. CDR3 sequence reads: CSVGTALGTEAFF. For the CDR3, the DNA is TGCAGCGTTGGGACGGCTTTGGGGACTGAAGCTTTCTTT. V and J are TRBV29-1 and TRBJ1-1, with no clear D. V was shortened by 4 bases and J by 5 bases, with 14 bases between the two germline ends. The CDR3 has 13 residues. The V gene's germline CDR1 is SQVTM and CDR2 ANQGSEA.

This clonotype was seen ten or more times. The chain couples TRBV20-1 to TRBJ2-7, with TRBD2 matching 7 bases. V shed 1 base and J 7 bases; nucleotides not matched to a gene: 13. The CDR3 loop spans 15 amino acids. Germline assignment: CDR1 DFQATT and CDR2 SNEGSKA (reference sequence). CDR3 residues: CSARAPRAGANEQYF. CDR3 sequence (DNA): TGCAGTGCTAGAGCCCCCCGTGCGGGAGCAAATGAGCAGTACTTC.

The CDR3 loop is CASSLDPSGAEAFF. The CDR3 DNA is TGTGCCAGCAGCTTAGATCCCTCGGGCGCTGAAGCTTTCTTT. The chain carries TRBV13 and TRBJ1-1; D unclear. V dropped 1 base and J dropped 6 bases, with 12 bases sitting between them. This CDR3 spans 14 amino acids. The germline V gene has CDR1 PRHDT and CDR2 FYEKMQ (reference sequence).

This clonotype was counted many times. The genes are TRBV4-1 and TRBJ1-4; TRBD1 matches 8 bases. This CDR3 region has 16 residues. Germline V lookup: CDR1 MGHRA, CDR2 YSYEKL. The V and J ends lost 0 bases and 4 bases, in that order; junction bases with no gene match: 4. The CDR3 region has the DNA TGCGCCAGCAGCCAAGATCAGGGACAGGTTAATGAAAAACTGTTTTTT. Translation gives CASSQDQGQVNEKLFF.

This clonotype was counted a few times. The chain uses TRBV15 and TRBJ2-1; D remains ambiguous. The germline V gene has CDR1 LNHNV and CDR2 YYDKDF (reference sequence). V was clipped by 3 bases and J by 3 bases, with 12 bases between them. This CDR3 spans 15 amino acids. The chain's CDR3 is CATSRDLLNYNEQFF. CDR3 bases: TGTGCCACCAGCAGGGACCTACTAAACTACAATGAGCAGTTCTTC.

This clonotype was found a few times. The J gene is TRBJ1-1, the V gene TRBV9; 8 positions agree with TRBD1. After removal of 4 bases from V and 3 bases from J, the junction contained 5 bases not matched to a gene. Germline V gives CDR1 SGDLS, CDR2 YYNGEE. The CDR3 is made up of 14 amino acids. CDR3 in DNA: TGTGCCAGCAGCTCCCGGGGACAGGACACTGAAGCTTTCTTT. Protein product: CASSSRGQDTEAFF.

This clonotype has at least ten counts. J is TRBJ2-5 and V is TRBV6-5; TRBD2 matches at 13 bases. V dropped 2 bases and J dropped 3; count of bases not matched to a gene: 3. Germline V lookup: CDR1 MNHEY, CDR2 SVGAGI. The CDR3 runs 16 residues. The chain's CDR3 is CASSYPGTSGEETQYF. The CDR3 region has the DNA TGTGCCAGCAGTTACCCGGGGACTAGCGGGGAAGAGACCCAGTACTTC.

This clonotype was counted between two and nine times. The chain is built from TRBV2 and TRBJ2-2; 7 bases fit TRBD1. Germline lookup yields CDR1 SNHLY and CDR2 FYNNEI. V was clipped by 8 bases and J by 15 bases; unmatched bases: 6. The CDR3 totals 10 residues. CDR3 bases: TGTGCCAGCGGGCAGGGGGTTTTGTTTTTT. Translated, it gives CASGQGVLFF.

V gene TRBV7-9 combines with J gene TRBJ2-3; maybe TRBD1 (6 bases). This CDR3 has 16 amino acids. Trimming left V 2 bases short and J 1 base short, with 13 bases between. CDR1 is SEHNR and CDR2 is FQNEAQ in the germline V gene (reference sequence). In nucleotides, the CDR3 is TGTGCCAGCAGCTTATCCCGTGGGGGCCGCACAGATACGCAGTATTTT. Translation: CASSLSRGGRTDTQYF.

V usage is TRBV12-3 or TRBV12-4 and J usage is TRBJ1-2; D not certain. The CDR3 is made up of 14 amino acids. Trimming pared 6 bases from V and 3 bases from J, leaving 14 bases between. CDR3 bases: TGTGCCAGCAGCGAAGACGGACCTTACTATGGCTACACCTTC. It translates to CASSEDGPYYGYTF.

This clonotype was seen a few times. The chain combines TRBV3-1 with TRBJ1-2; 7 positions agree with TRBD1. The germline gives CDR1 LGHDT, CDR2 YNNKEL (reference sequence). J was trimmed by 3 bases and V by 0 bases; bases with no gene match: 4. CDR3 length equals 15 residues. The CDR3 loop is CASSQDYGQDYGYTF. Written as DNA, the CDR3 is TGTGCCAGCAGCCAAGATTACGGACAGGACTATGGCTACACCTTC. The entire variable domain, with the rest obtained from reference TRBV3-1 and TRBJ1-2, is as follows: DTAVSQTPKYLVTQMGNDKSIKCEQNLGHDTMYWYKQDSKKFLKIMFSYNNKELIINETVPNRFSPKSPDKAHLNLHINSLELGDSAVYFCASSQDYGQDYGYTFGSGTRLTVV.

This clonotype occurred a few times. The gene calls are TRBV12-3 or TRBV12-4 and TRBJ1-1; 9 nucleotides line up with TRBD1. Unmatched junction bases numbered 14, after V lost 10 bases and J lost 5 bases. This CDR3 comprises 15 residues. The CDR3 spells CATKRHRGLGTEAFF. The CDR3 DNA is TGTGCCACCAAGAGACACAGGGGGCTGGGTACTGAAGCTTTCTTT.

This clonotype was observed a few times. This chain links TRBV5-8 with TRBJ1-5, with D possibly being TRBD1 (5 bases). Germline V CDR1 and CDR2: SGHTS, YDEGEE. V lost 3 bases and J lost 1, with 14 bases in between. The CDR3 is made up of 16 amino acids. CDR3 sequence: CASSSLVGVSNQPQHF. In nucleotides, the CDR3 is TGTGCCAGCAGCTCCTTGGTAGGGGTGAGCAATCAGCCCCAGCATTTT.

CDR3 coding DNA: TGTGCCAGCAGTCCACAGGGGAACGGGGAGCTGTTTTTT. Its protein is CASSPQGNGELFF. V gene TRBV6-4 combines with J gene TRBJ2-2; 7 bases are a match to TRBD1. Germline V gives CDR1 MRHNA, CDR2 SNTAGT. The CDR3 loop spans 13 amino acids. V was clipped by 5 bases and J by 7 bases; unmatched bases: 4.

This clonotype was picked up many times. V and J are TRBV20-1 and TRBJ2-2; no clear D. The CDR3 spans 11 residues. CDR1 and CDR2 (germline): DFQATT, SNEGSKA (reference sequence). V lost 6 bases to trimming and J lost 2 bases, with 4 bases between them. CDR3 sequence reads: CSATNTGELFF. CDR3 nucleotide sequence: TGCAGTGCAACCAACACCGGGGAGCTGTTTTTT.

V is TRBV7-2 and J is TRBJ1-2; TRBD1 matches 7 bases. The ends lost 2 bases at V and 4 bases at J; junction bases unmatched: 4. This CDR3 has 14 amino acids. In germline, CDR1 is SGHTA, CDR2 FQGNSA. Here the CDR3 DNA reads TGTGCCAGCAGCTTACCCCGGGACAGCTATGGCTACACCTTC. It translates to CASSLPRDSYGYTF.

The table lists this clonotype with a few counts. CDR3 amino acids: CASSYHTGELFF. For the CDR3, the DNA is TGTGCCAGCAGCTATCACACCGGGGAGCTGTTTTTT. The chain employs TRBV3-1 and TRBJ2-2; D is uncertain. V was trimmed by 5 bases and J by 3 bases, leaving 4 bases between them. CDR1 LGHDT and CDR2 YNNKEL come from the germline V gene (reference sequence). The CDR3 spans 12 residues.

The J gene is TRBJ1-3, the V gene TRBV28; 8 bases map to TRBD1. The germline gives CDR1 MDHEN, CDR2 SYDVKM. Trimming took 4 bases from V and 2 from J; bases not matched to a gene: 10. The CDR3 runs 17 residues. The CDR3 region is CASSWGQALTPGNTIYF. In nucleotides, the CDR3 is TGTGCCAGCAGTTGGGGACAGGCCCTGACGCCTGGAAACACCATATATTTT.